Following are 6 T cell receptor beta chains from one sample sequenced in a study of cytomegalovirus exposure and HLA in healthy donors (dated by TCRdb to about 2017). Libraries were prepared through the immunoSEQ multiplex PCR assay. A mixture of 60 forward primers for TCR Vbeta segments and 13 reverse primers for TCR Jbeta segments was used in the multiplex PCR. This is the immuneACCESS table as TCRdb keeps it, with only in-frame sequences that have V and J called. A part of the clones is gone; compared with another copy, unresolved V genes explain less than half, and the rest is unexplained. This sample gives about 150,000 clones in total; under 75% of them show up just once. Roughly 2.5% of the sample belongs to the ten largest clones. Sequences were obtained from PBMCs. These receptors were collected from a woman in her forties in good health and CMV-seronegative.

V usage is TRBV2 and J usage is TRBJ1-2; D possibly corresponds to TRBD1 (6 bases). V lost 0 bases to trimming and J lost 8 bases, with 19 bases between them. CDR3 length: 16 residues. CDR1 is SNHLY and CDR2 is FYNNEI in the germline V gene. CDR3 protein: CASSEATLATGRGYTF. CDR3 in DNA: TGTGCCAGCAGTGAAGCGACGCTGGCGACAGGTCGGGGCTACACCTTC.

V is TRBV29-1 and J is TRBJ1-2; D gene ambiguous. Germline CDR1 SQVTM, CDR2 ANQGSEA. There are 14 residues in the CDR3. Trimming cost V 4 bases and J 2 bases, with 14 bases left between them. CDR3 sequence reads: CSVGDRGTNYGYTF. As DNA, the CDR3 is TGCAGCGTTGGTGATCGAGGAACCAACTATGGCTACACCTTC.

The chain links TRBV5-4 to TRBJ1-1; possibly TRBD1 for D (6 bases). The CDR3 is 13 amino acids. Germline V gene sequence: CDR1 SGHNT, CDR2 YYREEE (reference sequence). Trimming removed 2 bases from V and 6 bases from J, with 11 bases in between. The DNA for the CDR3 is TGTGCCAGCAGCTTCCAGGGGATGGCTGAAGCTTTCTTT. Encoded protein: CASSFQGMAEAFF.

This clone turned up a few times. The chain couples TRBV7-6 to TRBJ2-2; TRBD2 agrees at 11 bases. Trimming cost V 5 bases and J 2 bases; bases outside gene matches: 10. The length of the CDR3 is 18 residues. In germline, CDR1 is SGHVS, CDR2 FNYEAQ. The chain's CDR3 is CASSRSSSGGGNTGELFF. In DNA form, the CDR3 reads TGTGCCAGCAGCCGGAGCAGTAGCGGGGGGGGTAACACCGGGGAGCTGTTTTTT.

The V and J genes are TRBV14 and TRBJ1-5; no clear D. This CDR3 is 18 amino acids long. CDR1 is SGHDN and CDR2 is FVKESK in the germline V gene. Trimming took off 0 bases at V and 0 bases at J, with 15 bases between the two ends. The CDR3 loop is CASSQDPSGRNSNQPQHF. Here the CDR3 DNA reads TGTGCCAGCAGCCAAGATCCCTCAGGCAGAAATAGCAATCAGCCCCAGCATTTT.

This clone was detected a few times. The chain employs TRBV14 and TRBJ1-2, with TRBD1 as a possible D gene (5 bases). V gave up 0 bases and J gave up 7 bases, with 9 bases separating them. There are 13 residues in the CDR3. Germline V CDR1 and CDR2: SGHDN, FVKESK. In DNA form, the CDR3 reads TGTGCCAGCAGCCAAGAGGCAGGGCTTGGCTACACCTTC. It codes for CASSQEAGLGYTF.